These 25 T cell receptor beta chains were all obtained from the same sample, sequenced in a study of shared clonotypes between healthy human individuals. Measured with immunoSEQ multiplex PCR; TCRdb has only the in-frame clones, and not every one. The table has roughly 500,000 clones, around 79% seen once. Sequenced input: PBMCs. Receptor source: a woman in her thirties or forties in good health. Some clones in this sample may be carry-over from other donors' samples.

The chain combines TRBV9 with TRBJ2-3; the D is unclear. Germline CDR1 reads SGDLS; CDR2 reads YYNGEE. This CDR3 comprises 14 residues. Deletions cut 4 bases from V and 4 bases from J, with 13 bases between. The CDR3 coding sequence is TGTGCCAGCAGCACCCGCCCATTTGCAGATACGCAGTATTTT. Its translation is CASSTRPFADTQYF.

The gene calls are TRBV7-9 and TRBJ1-4; D may be TRBD1 (6 bases). This CDR3 comprises 14 residues. Trimming took off 3 bases at V and 8 bases at J, with 13 bases between the two ends. Germline V gene sequence: CDR1 SEHNR, CDR2 FQNEAQ (reference sequence). The CDR3 loop reads CASSFRGGDEKLFF. The CDR3 coding sequence is TGTGCCAGCAGCTTTCGAGGGGGGGACGAAAAACTGTTTTTT.

CDR3 sequence reads: CASSGLAGEGGELFF. Here the CDR3 DNA reads TGTGCCAGCAGCGGACTAGCGGGAGAGGGCGGGGAGCTGTTTTTT. This chain joins TRBV7-3 and TRBJ2-2; 13 bases map to TRBD2. This CDR3 comprises 15 residues. CDR1 and CDR2 from the germline V gene are SGHTA and FQGTGA. V gave up 5 bases and J gave up 7 bases; unmatched junction bases: 4.

For the CDR3, the DNA is TGTGCCAGCACCGTCGGGGGAGGCCCCCGGGGCACAGATACGCAGTATTTT. Translation: CASTVGGGPRGTDTQYF. V is TRBV13 and J is TRBJ2-3; tentative D call: TRBD2 (6 bases). There are 17 residues in the CDR3. The V end lost 7 bases, the J end lost 1 base, and 21 bases lay between the germline ends. The germline V gene has CDR1 PRHDT and CDR2 FYEKMQ (reference sequence).

CDR3 protein: CASSVGRTQETQYF. The CDR3 DNA reads as TGTGCCAGCAGCGTAGGGAGGACCCAAGAGACCCAGTACTTC. This chain joins TRBV9 and TRBJ2-7, with a weak D call TRBD2 (5 bases). The J call is uncertain, as TRBJ2-5 better fits the DNA end. Germline loops: CDR1 SGDLS, CDR2 YYNGEE. The CDR3 spans 14 residues.

V gene TRBV6-1 combines with J gene TRBJ1-5; no reliable D call. The CDR3 is 16 amino acids. The germline V and J ends were trimmed by 4 bases and 0 bases, with 13 bases remaining between them. Germline V gene sequence: CDR1 MNHNS, CDR2 SASEGT. The CDR3 is CASSVVASYSNQPQHF. CDR3 nucleotide sequence: TGTGCCAGCAGTGTAGTCGCGTCCTATAGCAATCAGCCCCAGCATTTT.

This clone turned up a few times. The chain carries TRBV20-1 and TRBJ1-2; D not resolved. The CDR3 is made up of 10 amino acids. Germline CDR1 is DFQATT and CDR2 is SNEGSKA (reference sequence). V was cut by 5 bases and J by 5 bases, with 6 bases left in between. The CDR3 here is CSAGQYGYTF. The CDR3 DNA follows: TGCAGTGCTGGCCAGTATGGCTACACCTTC.

The chain couples TRBV6-5 to TRBJ1-4; D perhaps matches TRBD1 (5 bases). The CDR3 totals 13 residues. The ends were cut back, 6 bases at V and 4 bases at J, with 9 bases in the middle. Germline lookup yields CDR1 MNHEY and CDR2 SVGAGI. CDR3 sequence reads: CASSSGFNEKLFF. CDR3 bases: TGTGCCAGCAGCTCAGGGTTTAATGAAAAACTGTTTTTT.

In its sample, this clone was seen many times. The gene calls are TRBV4-3 and TRBJ2-2; D gene uncertain. The V end lost 3 bases, the J end lost 6 bases, and 8 bases lay between the germline ends. CDR1 is LGHNA and CDR2 is YSLEER in the germline V gene. The CDR3 consists of 13 residues. CDR3: CASSQELSGELFF. The DNA of the CDR3 is TGCGCCAGCAGCCAGGAACTCTCCGGGGAGCTGTTTTTT.

This chain connects TRBV18 to TRBJ2-2; tentatively, D is TRBD1 (6 bases). The CDR3 extends over 16 amino acids. Germline V gene lookup returns CDR1 KGHSH and CDR2 LQKENI. V was cut by 3 bases and J by 6 bases, with 17 bases left in between. The CDR3 sequence: CASSPSGTTRPGELFF. Here the CDR3 DNA reads TGTGCCAGCTCACCTTCGGGGACAACCCGTCCCGGGGAGCTGTTTTTT.

V gene TRBV5-1 combines with J gene TRBJ1-1, with D uncertain. The V gene's germline CDR1 is SGHRS and CDR2 YFSETQ. The CDR3 has 16 residues. V dropped 2 bases and J dropped 1 base, with 15 bases sitting between them. CDR3 sequence (DNA): TGCGCCAGCAGCTTACAGTCTAGTGAGACGAACACTGAAGCTTTCTTT. Its translation is CASSLQSSETNTEAFF.

This clone was detected once. The chain employs TRBV30 and TRBJ2-1, with 9 bases fitting TRBD2. V lost 0 bases and J lost 7; bases outside the gene matches: 10. This CDR3 is built from 16 residues. Germline CDR1 GTSNPN, CDR2 SVGIG (reference sequence). CDR3 sequence (DNA): TGTGCCTGGAGTGTACCGAGGCTAGCGGGAAAGAATGAGCAGTTCTTC. It specifies CAWSVPRLAGKNEQFF. The variable domain in full, with the rest retrieved from reference TRBV30 and TRBJ2-1, is SQTIHQWPATLVQPVGSPLSLECTVEGTSNPNLYWYRQAAGRGLQLLFYSVGIGQISSEVPQNLSASRPQDRQFILSSKKLLLSDSGFYLCAWSVPRLAGKNEQFFGPGTRLTVL.

The chain couples TRBV28 to TRBJ1-1; tentatively, D is TRBD1 (5 bases). The length of the CDR3 is 14 residues. Trimming took 5 bases from V and 4 from J, leaving 14 bases between them. Germline lookup yields CDR1 MDHEN and CDR2 SYDVKM. The CDR3 bases are TGTGCCAGCAGTCCCGGAACAGGAGTCACTGAAGCTTTCTTT. This encodes CASSPGTGVTEAFF.

Note on this clone: An end of the junction differs from the germline gene, which may be a read error. This CDR3 is also generated by other DNA sequences in the sample. The chain has TRBV7-2 and TRBJ2-3; D gene ambiguous. CDR3 length: 12 residues. Germline CDR1 is SGHTA and CDR2 is FQGNSA. The CDR3 DNA reads TGTGCCAGCAGCTTAGGCACGGATACGCAGTATTTT. This codes for CASSLGTDTQYF.

The V gene is TRBV2, the J gene TRBJ2-7; D is perhaps TRBD2 (5 bases). The germline V gene has CDR1 SNHLY and CDR2 FYNNEI. V was shortened by 7 bases and J by 3 bases, with 13 bases between the two germline ends. This CDR3 has 13 amino acids. This CDR3 reads CASTSSYYYEQYF. DNA of the CDR3: TGTGCCAGCACTAGCTCCTACTACTACGAGCAGTACTTC.

V gene TRBV9 combines with J gene TRBJ2-3, with 10 bases aligning to TRBD2. This CDR3 has 17 residues. CDR1 and CDR2 from the germline V gene are SGDLS and YYNGEE. With V trimmed by 0 bases and J by 4 bases, 8 bases remained unmatched. The CDR3 coding sequence is TGTGCCAGCAGCGTAGGTGCTAGCGGGAGTTTCGCAGATACGCAGTATTTT. It specifies CASSVGASGSFADTQYF.

This chain connects TRBV11-2 to TRBJ2-1; 14 bases are shared with TRBD2. The germline V gene encodes CDR1 SGHAT and CDR2 FQNNGV. After removal of 2 bases from V and 6 bases from J, the junction contained 3 bases not matched to a gene. The CDR3 totals 16 residues. CDR3 region: CASSLLGLAGVNEQFF. DNA of the CDR3: TGTGCCAGCAGCTTATTGGGACTAGCGGGGGTCAATGAGCAGTTCTTC.

Worth noting for this clone: The germline gene is not matched at one end of the junction; a read error may be the cause. This chain uses TRBV7-7 with TRBJ2-1, with 8 bases that match TRBD2. CDR1 and CDR2 from the germline V gene are SSHAT and FNYEAQ (reference sequence). The CDR3 contains 16 residues. The DNA for the CDR3 is TGTGCTAGCAGCTTAGCGAGCGGGAGCTCCTACAATGAGCAGTTCTTC. Translating gives CASSLASGSSYNEQFF.

This clone was counted between two and nine times. This chain uses TRBV27 with TRBJ2-2, with 9 bases lining up with TRBD1. Germline lookup yields CDR1 MNHEY and CDR2 SMNVEV (reference sequence). Germline trimming cut 1 base from V and 1 base from J; bases unmatched to any gene: 7. The CDR3 contains 18 residues. CDR3 residues: CASSLWGQGEVNTGELFF. The CDR3 DNA is TGTGCCAGCAGTTTATGGGGACAGGGTGAAGTGAACACCGGGGAGCTGTTTTTT.

V is TRBV6-1 and J is TRBJ2-7, with TRBD2 matching 7 bases. V lost 6 bases and J lost 5; bases outside the gene matches: 10. Germline V gives CDR1 MNHNS, CDR2 SASEGT. The CDR3 sequence is 14 residues long. CDR3: CASSRSRGDHEQYF. For the CDR3, the DNA is TGTGCCAGCAGCCGAAGTCGGGGGGACCACGAGCAGTACTTC.

This clone came up many times. This sample includes further DNA sequences coding for the same CDR3. The chain carries TRBV6-4 and TRBJ2-1; 11 bases are shared with TRBD2. Trimming at V came to 5 bases and at J to 7 bases, leaving 4 bases not matched to a gene. Germline values: CDR1 MRHNA, CDR2 SNTAGT. The CDR3 has 14 residues. The CDR3 nucleotides are TGTGCCAGCAGTCTAGCGGGAGGTATAAATGAGCAGTTCTTC. It translates to CASSLAGGINEQFF.

V and J are TRBV27 and TRBJ2-3; the D gene could be TRBD1 or TRBD2 (5 bases each). The CDR3 spans 15 residues. Germline V gives CDR1 MNHEY, CDR2 SMNVEV (reference sequence). V lost 0 bases and J lost 2, with 9 bases in between. CDR3 residues: CASSLSSGTTDTQYF. The CDR3 nucleotides are TGTGCCAGCAGTTTATCGTCGGGGACCACAGATACGCAGTATTTT.

This clone was recorded once. This chain uses TRBV5-1 with TRBJ2-3; D tentatively reads TRBD1 or TRBD2 (5 bases each). In germline, CDR1 is SGHRS, CDR2 YFSETQ. V was shortened by 2 bases and J by 2 bases, with 9 bases between the two germline ends. CDR3 length: 14 amino acids. CDR3: CASSFRDLTDTQYF. The CDR3 region has the DNA TGCGCCAGCAGCTTCAGGGACCTCACAGATACGCAGTATTTT. The entire variable domain, with the rest obtained from reference TRBV5-1 and TRBJ2-3, is as follows: KAGVTQTPRYLIKTRGQQVTLSCSPISGHRSVSWYQQTPGQGLQFLFEYFSETQRNKGNFPGRFSGRQFSNSRSEMNVSTLELGDSALYLCASSFRDLTDTQYFGPGTRLTVL.

This clone appeared a few times. The chain carries TRBV7-8 and TRBJ2-1; no clear D. From germline, CDR1 is SGHVS and CDR2 FQNEAQ. The CDR3 sequence is 14 residues long. Trimming cost V 5 bases and J 15 bases, with 23 bases left between them. CDR3 protein: CASSPLNPSSMGFF. The CDR3 nucleotides read TGTGCCAGCAGCCCTCTTAACCCATCCTCTATGGGGTTCTTC.

About this clone itself: One base away lies a much larger clone, so this may be a sequencing read error. At the DNA level, this CDR3 is encoded by other sequences in the same sample as well. V and J are TRBV7-6 and TRBJ2-7, with D possibly TRBD1 on 6 matching bases. V dropped 3 bases and J dropped 0 bases, with 12 bases sitting between them. CDR3 length equals 15 residues. From germline, CDR1 is SGHVS and CDR2 FNYEAQ. CDR3 loop: CASSLGAGSSYEQYF. In DNA form, the CDR3 reads TGTGCCAGCAGCTTGGGGGCTGGAAGCTCCTACGAGCAGTACTTC.